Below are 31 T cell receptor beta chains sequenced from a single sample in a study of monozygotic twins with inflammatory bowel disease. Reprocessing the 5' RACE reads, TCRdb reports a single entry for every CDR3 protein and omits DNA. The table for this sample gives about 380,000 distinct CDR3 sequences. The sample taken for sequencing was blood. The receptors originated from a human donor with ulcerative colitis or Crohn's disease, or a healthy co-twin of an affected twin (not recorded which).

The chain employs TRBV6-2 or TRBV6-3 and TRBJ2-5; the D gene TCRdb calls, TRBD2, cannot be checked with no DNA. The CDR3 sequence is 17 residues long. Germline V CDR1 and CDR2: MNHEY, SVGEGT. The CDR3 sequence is CASSRRLAGPGRETQYF.

This CDR3 reads CASSVSYGGSYNEQFF. V and J are TRBV6-4 and TRBJ2-1. This CDR3 region has 16 residues. Germline V lookup: CDR1 MRHNA, CDR2 SNTAGT.

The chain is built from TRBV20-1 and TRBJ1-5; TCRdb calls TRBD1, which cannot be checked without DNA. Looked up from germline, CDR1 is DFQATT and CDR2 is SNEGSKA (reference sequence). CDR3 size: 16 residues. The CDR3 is CSTVPGQSNSNQPQHF.

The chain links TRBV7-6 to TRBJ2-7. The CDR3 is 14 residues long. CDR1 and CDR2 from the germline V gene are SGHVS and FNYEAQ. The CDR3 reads CASSLTGIMTEQYF.

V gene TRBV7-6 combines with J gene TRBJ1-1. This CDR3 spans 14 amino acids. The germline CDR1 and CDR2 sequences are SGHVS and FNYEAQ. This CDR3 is CASSNIMGNTEAFF. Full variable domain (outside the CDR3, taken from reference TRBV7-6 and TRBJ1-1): GAGVSQSPRYKVTKRGQDVALRCDPISGHVSLYWYRQALGQGPEFLTYFNYEAQQDKSGLPNDRFSAERPEGSISTLTIQRTEQRDSAMYRCASSNIMGNTEAFFGQGTRLTVV.

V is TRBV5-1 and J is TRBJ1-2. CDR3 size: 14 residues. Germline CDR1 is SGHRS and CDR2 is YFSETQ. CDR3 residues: CASSLPTANYGYTF.

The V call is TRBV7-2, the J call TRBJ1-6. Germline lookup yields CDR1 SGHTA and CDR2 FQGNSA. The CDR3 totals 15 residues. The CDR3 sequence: CASSRSVGLGSPLHF.

The CDR3 region is CASSPSGLTTYEQYF. V usage is TRBV18 and J usage is TRBJ2-7. The germline CDR1 and CDR2 sequences are KGHSH and LQKENI. The CDR3 totals 15 residues.

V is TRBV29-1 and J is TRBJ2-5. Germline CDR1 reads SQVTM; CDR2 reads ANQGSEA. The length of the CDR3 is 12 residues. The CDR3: CSVIESGETQYF.

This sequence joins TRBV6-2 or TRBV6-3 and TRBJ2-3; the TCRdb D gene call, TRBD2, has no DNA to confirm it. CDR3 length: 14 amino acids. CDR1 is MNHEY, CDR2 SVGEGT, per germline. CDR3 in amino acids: CASSWTSGTDTQYF.

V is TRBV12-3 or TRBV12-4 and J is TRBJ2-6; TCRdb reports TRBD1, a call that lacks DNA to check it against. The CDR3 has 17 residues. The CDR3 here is CASSLAFGGPGANVLTF.

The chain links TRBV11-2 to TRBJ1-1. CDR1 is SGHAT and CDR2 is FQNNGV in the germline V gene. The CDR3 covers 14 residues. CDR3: CASSPTGKNTEAFF.

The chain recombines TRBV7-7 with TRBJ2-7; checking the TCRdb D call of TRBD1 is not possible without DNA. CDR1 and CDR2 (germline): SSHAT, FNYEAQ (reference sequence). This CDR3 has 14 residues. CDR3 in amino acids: CASSLTGDFHEQYF. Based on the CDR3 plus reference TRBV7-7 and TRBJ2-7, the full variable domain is GAGVSQSPRYKVTKRGQDVTLRCDPISSHATLYWYQQALGQGPEFLTYFNYEAQPDKSGLPSDRFSAERPEGSISTLTIQRTEQRDSAMYRCASSLTGDFHEQYFGPGTRLTVT.

This chain's CDR3 is CASSLIEMNTEAFF. The chain couples TRBV5-1 to TRBJ1-1. The length of the CDR3 is 14 residues. Germline assignment: CDR1 SGHRS and CDR2 YFSETQ.

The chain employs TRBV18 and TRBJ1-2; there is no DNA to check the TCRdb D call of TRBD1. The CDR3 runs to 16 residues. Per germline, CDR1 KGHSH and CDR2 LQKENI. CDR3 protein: CASSYSTGTGNYGYTF.

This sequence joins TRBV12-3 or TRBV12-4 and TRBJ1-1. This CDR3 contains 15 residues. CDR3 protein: CASSFGRRMNTEAFF.

Here the CDR3 reads CASSSGLAPPGELFF. The rearrangement uses TRBV7-2 and TRBJ2-2; TCRdb proposes TRBD2, but this gene call is untestable without DNA. This CDR3 is 15 amino acids long. Germline V lookup: CDR1 SGHTA, CDR2 FQGNSA.

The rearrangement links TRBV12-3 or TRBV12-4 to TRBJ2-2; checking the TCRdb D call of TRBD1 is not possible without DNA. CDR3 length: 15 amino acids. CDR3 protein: CASSPTTGITGELFF.

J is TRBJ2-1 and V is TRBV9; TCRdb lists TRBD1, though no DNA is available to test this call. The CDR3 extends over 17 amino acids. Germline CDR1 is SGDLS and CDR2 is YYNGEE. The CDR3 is CASSPPGQVSSYNEQFF.

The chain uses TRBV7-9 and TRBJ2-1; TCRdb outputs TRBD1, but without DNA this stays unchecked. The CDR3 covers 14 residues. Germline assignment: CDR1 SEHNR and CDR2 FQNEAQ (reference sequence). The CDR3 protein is CASSPGVGVNEQFF.

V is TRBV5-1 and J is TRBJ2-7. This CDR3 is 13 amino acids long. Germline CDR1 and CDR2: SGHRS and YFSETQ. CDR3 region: CASSLVANYEQYF.

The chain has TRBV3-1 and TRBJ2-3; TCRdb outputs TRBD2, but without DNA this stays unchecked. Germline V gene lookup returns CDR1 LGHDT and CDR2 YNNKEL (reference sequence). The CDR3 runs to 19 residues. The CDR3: CASSRNIAGGIASTDTQYF.

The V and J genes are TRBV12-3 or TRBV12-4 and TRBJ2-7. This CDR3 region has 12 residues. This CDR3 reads CASSFFTGEQYF.

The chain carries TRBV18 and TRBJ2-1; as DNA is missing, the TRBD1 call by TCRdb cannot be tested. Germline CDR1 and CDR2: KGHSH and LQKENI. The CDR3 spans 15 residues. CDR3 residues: CASSPSQGAYNEQFF.

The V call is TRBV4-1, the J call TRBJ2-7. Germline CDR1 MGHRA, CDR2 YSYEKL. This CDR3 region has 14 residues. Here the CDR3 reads CASSQDTKSYEQYF.

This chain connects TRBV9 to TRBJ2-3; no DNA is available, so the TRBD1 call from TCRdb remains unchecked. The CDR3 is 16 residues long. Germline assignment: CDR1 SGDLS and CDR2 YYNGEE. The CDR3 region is CASSVIGTGRTDTQYF.

Here the CDR3 reads CASRPTRVALDEQYF. V is TRBV4-1 and J is TRBJ2-7; TCRdb's D call of TRBD2 is untestable without DNA. The CDR3 has 15 amino acids. From germline, CDR1 is MGHRA and CDR2 YSYEKL.

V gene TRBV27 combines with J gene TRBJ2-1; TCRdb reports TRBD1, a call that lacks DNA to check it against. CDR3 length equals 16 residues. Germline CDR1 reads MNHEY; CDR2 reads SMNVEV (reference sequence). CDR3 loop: CASSLRDRLPYNEQFF.

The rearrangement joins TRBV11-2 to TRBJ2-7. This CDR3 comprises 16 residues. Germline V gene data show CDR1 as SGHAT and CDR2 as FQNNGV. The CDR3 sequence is CASTPLGYPTVDEQYF.

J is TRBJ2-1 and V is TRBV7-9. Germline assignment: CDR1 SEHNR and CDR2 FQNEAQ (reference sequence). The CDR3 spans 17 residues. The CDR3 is CASSLGLGRGTYNEQFF.

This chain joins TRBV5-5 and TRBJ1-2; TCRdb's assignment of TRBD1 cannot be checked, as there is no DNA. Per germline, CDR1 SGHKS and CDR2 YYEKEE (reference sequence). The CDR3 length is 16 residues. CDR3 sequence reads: CASSYPGQGKAYGYTF.